These 3 T cell receptor beta chains originate from one sample sequenced in a study of identical twins. TCRdb recomputed calls from the 5' RACE reads with MiXCR, one row per CDR3 protein. The sample consists of roughly 750,000 distinct CDR3 sequences, around 20% of them appearing once. A further study also used this sample, focusing on T cells expressing NK-cell markers.

The sequencing input was PBMCs. These receptors came from a young woman in good health.

This rearrangement joins TRBV20-1 to TRBJ2-2; D uncertain. The V end lost 3 bases, the J end lost 6 bases, and 11 bases lay between the germline ends. The germline gives CDR1 DFQATT, CDR2 SNEGSKA (reference sequence). This CDR3 is built from 13 residues. This chain's CDR3 is CSASRSKAGELFF. The CDR3 region has the DNA TGCAGTGCTAGTCGATCCAAGGCCGGGGAGCTGTTTTTT.

There are a few counts of this clonotype. This chain links TRBV7-9 with TRBJ2-3; 8 bases line up with TRBD2. V was pared by 3 bases and J by 6 bases, with 8 bases of the junction left unmatched. Germline loops: CDR1 SEHNR, CDR2 FQNEAQ (reference sequence). The CDR3 consists of 15 residues. CDR3 loop: CASSFSGGGRDTQYF. The DNA of the CDR3 is TGTGCCAGCAGCTTCAGCGGGGGCGGACGGGATACGCAGTATTTT.

The CDR3 loop reads CASSLGLEMSDTQYF. The CDR3 DNA follows: TGTGCCAGCAGCTTGGGACTAGAGATGTCAGATACGCAGTATTTT. The chain is built from TRBV5-6 and TRBJ2-3; a possible D gene is TRBD2 (6 bases). Trimming removed 0 bases at V and 4 bases at J, with 12 bases between. The CDR3 is made up of 15 amino acids. The germline V gene has CDR1 SGHDT and CDR2 YYEEEE.